This T cell receptor beta chain was captured by sequencing in a study of OX40 agonist ivuxolimab in advanced cancers. The data were produced by immunoSEQ multiplex PCR, yet TCRdb's version contains in-frame clones alone and is incomplete. The repertoire has under 150,000 clones, less than 95% of them found once; the top ten carry 1.1%. Germline CDR1 and CDR2: MDHEN and SYDVKM. The CDR3 runs 12 residues. V lost 6 bases and J lost 2, with 5 bases in between. This chain links TRBV28 with TRBJ1-3; D remains unclear. The sample in question was CD4+ or CD8+ T cells sorted from blood, obtained in a trial of the OX40 agonist ivuxolimab. This receptor was identified in an adult with an advanced solid tumor such as melanoma, head and neck, liver or kidney cancer. CDR3 in DNA: TGTGCCAGCAGACTCGCTGGAAACACCATATATTTT. Protein sequence: CASRLAGNTIYF. The variable domain in full, with the rest retrieved from reference TRBV28 and TRBJ1-3, is DVKVTQSSRYLVKRTGEKVFLECVQDMDHENMFWYRQDPGLGLRLIYFSYDVKMKEKGDIPEGYSVSREKKERFSLILESASTNQTSMYLCASRLAGNTIYFGEGSWLTVV.